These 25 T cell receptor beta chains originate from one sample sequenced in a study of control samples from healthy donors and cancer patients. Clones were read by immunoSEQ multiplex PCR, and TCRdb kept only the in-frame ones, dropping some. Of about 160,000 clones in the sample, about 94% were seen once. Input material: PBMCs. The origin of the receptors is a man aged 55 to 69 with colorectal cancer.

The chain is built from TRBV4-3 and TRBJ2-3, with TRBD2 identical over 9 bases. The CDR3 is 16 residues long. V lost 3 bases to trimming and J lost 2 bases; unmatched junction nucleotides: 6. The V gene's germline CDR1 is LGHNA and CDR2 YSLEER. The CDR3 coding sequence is TGCGCCAGCAGCCAGGGAAGCGGGGGGAACACAGATACGCAGTATTTT. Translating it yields CASSQGSGGNTDTQYF.

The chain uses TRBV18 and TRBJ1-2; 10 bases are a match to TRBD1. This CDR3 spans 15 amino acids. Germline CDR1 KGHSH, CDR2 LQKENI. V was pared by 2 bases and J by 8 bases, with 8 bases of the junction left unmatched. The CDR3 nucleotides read TGTGCCAGCTCACCAGGTTTTGGGACAGGGGACGGCTACACCTTC. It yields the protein CASSPGFGTGDGYTF.

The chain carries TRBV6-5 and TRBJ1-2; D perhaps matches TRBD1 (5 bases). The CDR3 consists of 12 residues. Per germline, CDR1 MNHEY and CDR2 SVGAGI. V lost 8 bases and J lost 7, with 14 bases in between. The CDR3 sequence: CASWDGQAGYTF. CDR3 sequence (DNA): TGTGCCAGCTGGGACGGGCAGGCTGGCTACACCTTC.

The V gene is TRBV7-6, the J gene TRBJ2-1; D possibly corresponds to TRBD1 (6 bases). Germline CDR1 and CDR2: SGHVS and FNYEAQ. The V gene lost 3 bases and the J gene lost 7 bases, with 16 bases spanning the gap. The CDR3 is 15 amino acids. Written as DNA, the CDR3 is TGTGCCAGCAGCTTCGGGACATCACTGAGGAATGAGCAGTTCTTC. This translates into CASSFGTSLRNEQFF.

The CDR3 sequence is CASSERGTGGNEKLFF. As DNA, the CDR3 is TGTGCCAGCAGTGAAAGAGGGACAGGGGGAAATGAAAAACTGTTTTTT. The chain joins TRBV6-1 to TRBJ1-4; 11 positions agree with TRBD1. The CDR3 runs 16 residues. Looked up from germline, CDR1 is MNHNS and CDR2 is SASEGT. V trimming: 2 bases; J trimming: 5 bases; junction bases outside the gene matches: 4.

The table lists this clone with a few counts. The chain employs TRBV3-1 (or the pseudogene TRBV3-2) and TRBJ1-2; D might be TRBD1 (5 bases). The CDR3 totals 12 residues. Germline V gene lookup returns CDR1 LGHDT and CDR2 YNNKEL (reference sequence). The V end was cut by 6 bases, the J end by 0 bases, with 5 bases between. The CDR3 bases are TGTGCCAGCAGGACAGCTAACTATGGCTACACCTTC. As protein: CASRTANYGYTF.

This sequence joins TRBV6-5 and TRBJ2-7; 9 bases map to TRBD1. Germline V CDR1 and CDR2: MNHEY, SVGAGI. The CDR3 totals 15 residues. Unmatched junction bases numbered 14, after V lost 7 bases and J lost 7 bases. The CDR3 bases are TGTGCCAGCAAACCCACGGGGACAGGGATATGGGAGCAGTACTTC. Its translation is CASKPTGTGIWEQYF.

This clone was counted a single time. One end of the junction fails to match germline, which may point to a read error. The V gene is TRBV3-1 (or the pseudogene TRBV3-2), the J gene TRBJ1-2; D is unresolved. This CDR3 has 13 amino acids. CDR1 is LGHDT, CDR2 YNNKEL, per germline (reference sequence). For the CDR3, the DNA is TGTACCAGCAACACACCGGGCAGCTATGGCTACACCTTC. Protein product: CTSNTPGSYGYTF.

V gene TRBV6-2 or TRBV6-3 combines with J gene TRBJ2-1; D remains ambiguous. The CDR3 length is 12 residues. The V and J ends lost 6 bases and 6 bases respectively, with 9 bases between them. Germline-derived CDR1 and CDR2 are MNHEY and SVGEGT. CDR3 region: CASSDPGNEQFF. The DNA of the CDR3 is TGTGCCAGCAGCGACCCGGGCAATGAGCAGTTCTTC.

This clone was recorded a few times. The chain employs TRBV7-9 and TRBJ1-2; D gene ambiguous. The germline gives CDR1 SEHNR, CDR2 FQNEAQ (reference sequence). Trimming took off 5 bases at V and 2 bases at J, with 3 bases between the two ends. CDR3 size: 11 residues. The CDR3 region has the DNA TGTGCCAGCAGCCGAAACTATGGCTACACCTTC. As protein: CASSRNYGYTF.

This CDR3 is CASAGVNNSPLHF. CDR3 bases: TGTGCCAGTGCGGGAGTAAATAATTCACCCCTCCACTTT. The V gene is TRBV6-5, the J gene TRBJ1-6; D unresolved. CDR3 length: 13 amino acids. Trimming took 9 bases from V and 5 from J, leaving 11 bases between them. The V gene's germline CDR1 is MNHEY and CDR2 SVGAGI.

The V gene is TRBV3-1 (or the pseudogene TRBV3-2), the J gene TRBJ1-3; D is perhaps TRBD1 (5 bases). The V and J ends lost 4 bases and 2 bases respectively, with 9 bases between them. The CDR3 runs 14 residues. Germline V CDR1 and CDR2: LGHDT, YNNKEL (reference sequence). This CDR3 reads CASSRGVAGNTIYF. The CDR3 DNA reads TGTGCCAGCAGCCGAGGGGTCGCTGGAAACACCATATATTTT.

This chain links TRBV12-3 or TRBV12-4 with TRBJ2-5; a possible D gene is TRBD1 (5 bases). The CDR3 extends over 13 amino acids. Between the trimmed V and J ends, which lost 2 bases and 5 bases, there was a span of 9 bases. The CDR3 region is CASSLRQTETQYF. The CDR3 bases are TGTGCCAGCAGTTTAAGACAGACGGAGACCCAGTACTTC.

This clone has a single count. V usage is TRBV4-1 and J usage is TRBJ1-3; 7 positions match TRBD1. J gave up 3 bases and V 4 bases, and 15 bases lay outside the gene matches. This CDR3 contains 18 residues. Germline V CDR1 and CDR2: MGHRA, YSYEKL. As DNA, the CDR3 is TGCGCCAGCAGCCCAGGACAGGCTATTTCGGCCATTGGAAACACCATATATTTT. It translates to CASSPGQAISAIGNTIYF.

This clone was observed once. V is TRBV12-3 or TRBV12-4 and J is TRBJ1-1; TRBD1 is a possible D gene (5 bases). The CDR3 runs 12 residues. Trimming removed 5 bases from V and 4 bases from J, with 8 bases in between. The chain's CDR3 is CASSRGGTEAFF. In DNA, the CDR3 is TGTGCCAGCAGTCGGGGGGGCACTGAAGCTTTCTTT.

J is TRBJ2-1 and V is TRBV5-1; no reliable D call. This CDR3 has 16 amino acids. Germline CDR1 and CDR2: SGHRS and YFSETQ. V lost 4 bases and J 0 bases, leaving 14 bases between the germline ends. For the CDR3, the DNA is TGCGCCAGCAGCCGTCAACCTGTCGGCTCCTACAATGAGCAGTTCTTC. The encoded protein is CASSRQPVGSYNEQFF.

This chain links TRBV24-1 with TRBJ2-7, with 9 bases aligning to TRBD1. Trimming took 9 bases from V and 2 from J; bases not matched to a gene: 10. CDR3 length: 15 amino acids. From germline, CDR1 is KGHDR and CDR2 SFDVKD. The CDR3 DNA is TGTGCCACCCCGGAAAGGGACAGGGCAACCTACGAGCAGTACTTC. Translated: CATPERDRATYEQYF.

The CDR3 reads CASSMAGSSGNTIYF. The CDR3 nucleotides read TGTGCCAGCAGTATGGCGGGCAGCTCTGGAAACACCATATATTTT. The J gene is TRBJ1-3, the V gene TRBV27, with no clear D. Trimming cost V 5 bases and J 0 bases, with 11 bases left between them. Germline V gene sequence: CDR1 MNHEY, CDR2 SMNVEV (reference sequence). There are 15 residues in the CDR3.

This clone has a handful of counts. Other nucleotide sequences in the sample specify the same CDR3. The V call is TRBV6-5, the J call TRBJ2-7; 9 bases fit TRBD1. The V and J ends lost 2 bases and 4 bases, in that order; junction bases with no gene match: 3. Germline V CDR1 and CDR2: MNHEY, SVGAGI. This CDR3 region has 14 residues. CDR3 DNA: TGTGCCAGCAGTTACGGGACAGGGACGTACGAGCAGTACTTC. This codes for CASSYGTGTYEQYF.

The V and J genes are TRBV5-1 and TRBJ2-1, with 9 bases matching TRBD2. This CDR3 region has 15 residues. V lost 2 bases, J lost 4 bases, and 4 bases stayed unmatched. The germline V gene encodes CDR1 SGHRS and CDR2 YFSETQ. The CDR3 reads CASSLQRGDYNEQFF. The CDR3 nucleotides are TGCGCCAGCAGCTTACAGCGGGGGGATTACAATGAGCAGTTCTTC.

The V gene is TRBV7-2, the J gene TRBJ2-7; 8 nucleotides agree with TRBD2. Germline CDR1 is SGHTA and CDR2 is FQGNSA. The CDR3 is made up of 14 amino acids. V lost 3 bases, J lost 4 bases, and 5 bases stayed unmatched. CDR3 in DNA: TGTGCCAGCAGCTTTATTGCGGGGGGTTACGAGCAGTACTTC. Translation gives CASSFIAGGYEQYF.

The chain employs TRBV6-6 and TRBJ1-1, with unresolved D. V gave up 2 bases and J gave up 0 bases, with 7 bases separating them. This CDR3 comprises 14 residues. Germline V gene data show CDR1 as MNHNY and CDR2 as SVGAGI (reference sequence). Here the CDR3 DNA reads TGTGCCAGCAGTTACGTTGCTGTGAACACTGAAGCTTTCTTT. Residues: CASSYVAVNTEAFF.

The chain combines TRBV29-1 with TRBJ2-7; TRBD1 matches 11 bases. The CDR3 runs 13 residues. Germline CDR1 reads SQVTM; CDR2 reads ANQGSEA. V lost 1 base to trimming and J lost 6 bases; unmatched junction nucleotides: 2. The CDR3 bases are TGCAGCGTTGAAGGGACAGGGGGCGGCGAGCAGTACTTC. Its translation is CSVEGTGGGEQYF.

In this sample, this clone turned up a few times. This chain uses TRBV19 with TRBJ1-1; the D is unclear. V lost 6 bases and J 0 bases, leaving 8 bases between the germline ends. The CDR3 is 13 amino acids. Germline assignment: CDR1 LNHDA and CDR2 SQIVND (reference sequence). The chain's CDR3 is CASSPLVNTEAFF. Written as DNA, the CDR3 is TGTGCCAGTAGCCCTTTGGTGAACACTGAAGCTTTCTTT.

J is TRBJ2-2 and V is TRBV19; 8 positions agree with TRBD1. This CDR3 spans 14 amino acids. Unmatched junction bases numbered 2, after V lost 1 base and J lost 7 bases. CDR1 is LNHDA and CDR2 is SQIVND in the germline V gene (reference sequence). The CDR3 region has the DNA TGTGCCAGTAGTATAGGACAGGGGAGCGGGGAGCTGTTTTTT. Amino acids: CASSIGQGSGELFF. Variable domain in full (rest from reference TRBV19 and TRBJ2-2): DGGITQSPKYLFRKEGQNVTLSCEQNLNHDAMYWYRQDPGQGLRLIYYSQIVNDFQKGDIAEGYSVSREKKESFPLTVTSAQKNPTAFYLCASSIGQGSGELFFGEGSRLTVL.